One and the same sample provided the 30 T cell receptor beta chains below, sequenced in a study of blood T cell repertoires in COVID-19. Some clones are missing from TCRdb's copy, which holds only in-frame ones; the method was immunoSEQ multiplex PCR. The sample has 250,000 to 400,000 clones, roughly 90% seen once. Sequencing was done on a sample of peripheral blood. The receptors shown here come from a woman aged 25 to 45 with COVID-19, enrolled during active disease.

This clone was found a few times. For the CDR3, the DNA is TGTGCCAGTAGTAAGGCAGGGAACACTGAAGCTTTCTTT. Protein sequence: CASSKAGNTEAFF. V gene TRBV19 combines with J gene TRBJ1-1; D unclear. Germline V CDR1 and CDR2: LNHDA, SQIVND (reference sequence). There are 13 residues in the CDR3. V gave up 4 bases and J gave up 1 base, with 7 bases separating them.

The CDR3 DNA is TGCGCCAGCCAGCGGGAGGGCCTTTTGGGCGAGCAGTACTTC. Translation gives CASQREGLLGEQYF. This rearrangement joins TRBV4-1 to TRBJ2-7, with TRBD2 identical over 10 bases. With V trimmed by 8 bases and J by 6 bases, 10 bases remained unmatched. This CDR3 contains 14 residues. Germline values: CDR1 MGHRA, CDR2 YSYEKL.

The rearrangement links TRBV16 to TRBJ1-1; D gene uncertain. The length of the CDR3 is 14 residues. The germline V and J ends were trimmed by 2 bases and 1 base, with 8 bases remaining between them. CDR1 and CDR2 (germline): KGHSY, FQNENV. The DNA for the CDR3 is TGTGCCAGCAGCCAAGGCCAGCGGAACACTGAAGCTTTCTTT. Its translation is CASSQGQRNTEAFF.

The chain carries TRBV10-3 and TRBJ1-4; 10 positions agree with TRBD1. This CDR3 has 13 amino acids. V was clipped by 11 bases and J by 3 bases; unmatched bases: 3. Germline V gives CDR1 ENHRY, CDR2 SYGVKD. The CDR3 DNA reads TGTGCCGCGGGACAGGGGCCTAATGAAAAACTGTTTTTT. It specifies CAAGQGPNEKLFF.

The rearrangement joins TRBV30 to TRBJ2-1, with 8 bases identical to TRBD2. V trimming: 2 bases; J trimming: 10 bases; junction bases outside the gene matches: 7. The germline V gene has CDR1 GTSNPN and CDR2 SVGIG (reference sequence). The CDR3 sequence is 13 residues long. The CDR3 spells CAWSFSGKGEQFF. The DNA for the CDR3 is TGTGCCTGGAGTTTTAGCGGGAAGGGGGAGCAGTTCTTC.

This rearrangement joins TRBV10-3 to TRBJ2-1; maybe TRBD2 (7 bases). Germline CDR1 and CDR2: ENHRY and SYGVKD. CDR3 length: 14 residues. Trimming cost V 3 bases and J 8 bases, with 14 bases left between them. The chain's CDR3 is CAISDLKGGHEQFF. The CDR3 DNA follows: TGTGCCATCAGTGACCTGAAGGGGGGGCATGAGCAGTTCTTC.

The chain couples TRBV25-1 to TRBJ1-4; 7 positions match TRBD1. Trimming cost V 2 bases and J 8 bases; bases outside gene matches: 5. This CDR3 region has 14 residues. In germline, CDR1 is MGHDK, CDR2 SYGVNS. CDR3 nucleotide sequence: TGTGCCAGCAGTGAACCCGGGACAGCCGAAAAACTGTTTTTT. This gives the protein CASSEPGTAEKLFF. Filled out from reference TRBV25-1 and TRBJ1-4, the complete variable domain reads EADIYQTPRYLVIGTGKKITLECSQTMGHDKMYWYQQDPGMELHLIHYSYGVNSTEKGDLSSESTVSRIRTEHFPLTLESARPSHTSQYLCASSEPGTAEKLFFGSGTQLSVL.

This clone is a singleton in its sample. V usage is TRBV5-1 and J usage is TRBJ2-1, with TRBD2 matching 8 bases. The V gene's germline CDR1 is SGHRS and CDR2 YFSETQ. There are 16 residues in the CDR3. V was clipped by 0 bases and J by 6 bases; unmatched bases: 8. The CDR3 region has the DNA TGCGCCAGCAGCTTGGGTGTCGGGAGGGGTGGCAATGAGCAGTTCTTC. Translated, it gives CASSLGVGRGGNEQFF.

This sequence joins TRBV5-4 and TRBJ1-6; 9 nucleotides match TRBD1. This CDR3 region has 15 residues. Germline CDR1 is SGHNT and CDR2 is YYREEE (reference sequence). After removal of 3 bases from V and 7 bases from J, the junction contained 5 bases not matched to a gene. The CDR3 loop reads CASSSGDRANSPLHF. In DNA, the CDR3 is TGTGCCAGCAGCTCTGGGGACAGGGCAAATTCACCCCTCCACTTT.

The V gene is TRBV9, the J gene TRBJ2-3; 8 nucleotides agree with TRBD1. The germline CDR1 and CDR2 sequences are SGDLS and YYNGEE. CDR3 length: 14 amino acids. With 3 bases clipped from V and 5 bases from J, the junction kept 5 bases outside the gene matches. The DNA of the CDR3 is TGTGCCAGCAGCGATTTCAGGGGGCAAGATACGCAGTATTTT. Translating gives CASSDFRGQDTQYF.

The chain's CDR3 is CASSRLADSTDTQYF. CDR3 in DNA: TGCGCCAGCTCGCGGCTAGCGGATTCCACAGATACGCAGTATTTT. This rearrangement joins TRBV5-1 to TRBJ2-3; TRBD2 agrees at 7 bases. V lost 7 bases and J lost 2; bases outside the gene matches: 10. In germline, CDR1 is SGHRS, CDR2 YFSETQ. This CDR3 contains 15 residues.

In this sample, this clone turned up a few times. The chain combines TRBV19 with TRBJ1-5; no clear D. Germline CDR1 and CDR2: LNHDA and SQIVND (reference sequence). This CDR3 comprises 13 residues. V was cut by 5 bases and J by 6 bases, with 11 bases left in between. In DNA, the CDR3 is TGTGCCAGTAGTCCGGGAAGTGGTCAGCCCCAGCATTTT. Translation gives CASSPGSGQPQHF. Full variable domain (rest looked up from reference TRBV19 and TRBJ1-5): DGGITQSPKYLFRKEGQNVTLSCEQNLNHDAMYWYRQDPGQGLRLIYYSQIVNDFQKGDIAEGYSVSREKKESFPLTVTSAQKNPTAFYLCASSPGSGQPQHFGDGTRLSIL.

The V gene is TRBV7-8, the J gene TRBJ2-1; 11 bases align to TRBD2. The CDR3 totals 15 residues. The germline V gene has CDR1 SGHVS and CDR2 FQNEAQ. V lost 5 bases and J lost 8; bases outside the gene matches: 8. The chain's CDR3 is CASSVTSGRGDEQFF. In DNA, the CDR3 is TGTGCCAGCAGCGTAACTAGCGGGAGAGGGGATGAGCAGTTCTTC.

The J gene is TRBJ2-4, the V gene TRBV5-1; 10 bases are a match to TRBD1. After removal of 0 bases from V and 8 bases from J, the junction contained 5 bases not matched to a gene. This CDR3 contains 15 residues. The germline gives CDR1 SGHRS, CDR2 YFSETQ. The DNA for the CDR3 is TGCGCCAGCAGCTTGGTGCGGGACAGGGGAGACATTCAGTACTTC. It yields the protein CASSLVRDRGDIQYF.

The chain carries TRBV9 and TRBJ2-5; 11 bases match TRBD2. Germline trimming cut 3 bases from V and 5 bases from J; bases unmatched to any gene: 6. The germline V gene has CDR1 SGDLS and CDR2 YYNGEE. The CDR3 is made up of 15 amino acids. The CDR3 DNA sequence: TGTGCCAGCAGCGGAACTAGCGGGAGCTTGGAGACCCAGTACTTC. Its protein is CASSGTSGSLETQYF.

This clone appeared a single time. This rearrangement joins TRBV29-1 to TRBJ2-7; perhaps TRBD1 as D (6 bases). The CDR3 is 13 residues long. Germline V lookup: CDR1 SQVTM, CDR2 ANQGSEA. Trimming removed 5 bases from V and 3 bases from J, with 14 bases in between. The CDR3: CSVLSVTGYEQYF. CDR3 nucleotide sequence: TGCAGCGTTTTGAGCGTGACAGGCTACGAGCAGTACTTC.

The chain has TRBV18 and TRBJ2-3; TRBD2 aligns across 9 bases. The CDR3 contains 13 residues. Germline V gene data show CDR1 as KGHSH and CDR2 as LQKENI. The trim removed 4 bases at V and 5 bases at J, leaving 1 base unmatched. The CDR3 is CASSRTSEDTQYF. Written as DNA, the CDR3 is TGTGCCAGCTCACGGACTAGCGAAGATACGCAGTATTTT.

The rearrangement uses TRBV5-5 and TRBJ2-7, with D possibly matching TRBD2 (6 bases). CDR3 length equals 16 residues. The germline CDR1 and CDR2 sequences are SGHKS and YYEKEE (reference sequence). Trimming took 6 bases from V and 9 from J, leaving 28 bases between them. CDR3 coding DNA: TGTGCCAGCAACCCTAAATGGGACTTCCAGAGGGGTCGGCAGTACTTC. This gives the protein CASNPKWDFQRGRQYF.

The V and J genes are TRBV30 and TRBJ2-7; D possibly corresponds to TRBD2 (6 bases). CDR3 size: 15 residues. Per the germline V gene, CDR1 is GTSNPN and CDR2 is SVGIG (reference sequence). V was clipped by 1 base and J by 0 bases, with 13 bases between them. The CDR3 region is CAWSAGGKSSYEQYF. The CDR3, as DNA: TGTGCCTGGAGTGCGGGCGGGAAGAGCTCCTACGAGCAGTACTTC. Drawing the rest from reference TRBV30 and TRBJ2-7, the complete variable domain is SQTIHQWPATLVQPVGSPLSLECTVEGTSNPNLYWYRQAAGRGLQLLFYSVGIGQISSEVPQNLSASRPQDRQFILSSKKLLLSDSGFYLCAWSAGGKSSYEQYFGPGTRLTVT.

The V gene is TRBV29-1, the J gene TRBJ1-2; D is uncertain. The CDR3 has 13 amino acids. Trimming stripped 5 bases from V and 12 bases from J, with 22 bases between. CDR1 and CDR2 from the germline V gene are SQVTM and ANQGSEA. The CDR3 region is CSVSEDFSPQDTF. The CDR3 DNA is TGCAGCGTTTCAGAGGACTTCTCTCCTCAAGACACCTTC.

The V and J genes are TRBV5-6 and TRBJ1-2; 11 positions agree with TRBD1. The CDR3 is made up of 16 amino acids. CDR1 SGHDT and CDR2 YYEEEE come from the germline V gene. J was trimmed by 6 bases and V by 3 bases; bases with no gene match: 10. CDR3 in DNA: TGTGCCAGCAGCTGGGGCAGCGGGACAGGGGGACATGGCTACACCTTC. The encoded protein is CASSWGSGTGGHGYTF.

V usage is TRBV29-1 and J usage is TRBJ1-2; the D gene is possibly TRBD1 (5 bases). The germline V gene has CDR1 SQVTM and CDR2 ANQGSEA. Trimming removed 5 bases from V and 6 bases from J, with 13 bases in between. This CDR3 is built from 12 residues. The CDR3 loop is CSVTPLRDGYTF. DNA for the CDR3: TGCAGCGTTACTCCTCTCAGGGATGGCTACACCTTC.

The CDR3 coding sequence is TGTGCCAGCAGCGTCACAGGGAGCGGCTATGGCTACACCTTC. Amino acids: CASSVTGSGYGYTF. This chain connects TRBV6-5 to TRBJ1-2; TRBD1 is a possible D gene (6 bases). This CDR3 comprises 14 residues. Trimming pared 6 bases from V and 4 bases from J, leaving 15 bases between. CDR1 is MNHEY and CDR2 is SVGAGI in the germline V gene.

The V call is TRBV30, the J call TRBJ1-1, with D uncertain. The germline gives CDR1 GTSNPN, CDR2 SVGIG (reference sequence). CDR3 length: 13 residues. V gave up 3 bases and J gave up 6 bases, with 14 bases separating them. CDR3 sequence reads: CAWSQVLSSEAFF. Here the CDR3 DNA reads TGTGCCTGGAGCCAAGTTTTAAGCTCTGAAGCTTTCTTT. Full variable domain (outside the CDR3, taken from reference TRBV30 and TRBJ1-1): SQTIHQWPATLVQPVGSPLSLECTVEGTSNPNLYWYRQAAGRGLQLLFYSVGIGQISSEVPQNLSASRPQDRQFILSSKKLLLSDSGFYLCAWSQVLSSEAFFGQGTRLTVV.

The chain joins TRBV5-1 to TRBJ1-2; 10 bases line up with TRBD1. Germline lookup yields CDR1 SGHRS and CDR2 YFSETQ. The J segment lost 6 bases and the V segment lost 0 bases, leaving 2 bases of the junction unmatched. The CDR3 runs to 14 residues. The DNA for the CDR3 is TGCGCCAGCAGCTTGGCCGGACAGGGGGATGGCTACACCTTC. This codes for CASSLAGQGDGYTF. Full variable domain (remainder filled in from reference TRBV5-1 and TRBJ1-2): KAGVTQTPRYLIKTRGQQVTLSCSPISGHRSVSWYQQTPGQGLQFLFEYFSETQRNKGNFPGRFSGRQFSNSRSEMNVSTLELGDSALYLCASSLAGQGDGYTFGSGTRLTVV.

The CDR3, as DNA: TGTGCCAGCAGCTTTTTTCCCAGGGGAACCGGGGAGCTGTTTTTT. Translated: CASSFFPRGTGELFF. The rearrangement uses TRBV7-7 and TRBJ2-2; TRBD1 is a possible D gene (6 bases). This CDR3 contains 15 residues. V dropped 3 bases and J dropped 5 bases, with 13 bases sitting between them. Germline CDR1 SSHAT, CDR2 FNYEAQ (reference sequence).

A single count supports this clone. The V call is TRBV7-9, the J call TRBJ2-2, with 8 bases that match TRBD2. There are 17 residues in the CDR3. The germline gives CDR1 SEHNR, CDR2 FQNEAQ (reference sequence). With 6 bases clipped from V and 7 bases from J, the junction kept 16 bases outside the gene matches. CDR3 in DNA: TGTGCCAGCAGAATGGTGAAACGGGAGGGCCCTCACGGGGAGCTGTTTTTT. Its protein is CASRMVKREGPHGELFF.

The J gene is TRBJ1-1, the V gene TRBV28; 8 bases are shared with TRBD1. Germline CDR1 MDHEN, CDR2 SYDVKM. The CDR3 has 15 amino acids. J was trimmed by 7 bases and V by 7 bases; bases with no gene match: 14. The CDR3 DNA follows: TGTGCCAGCACCACCATTAGGACAGGGTTTGGTGAAGCTTTCTTT. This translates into CASTTIRTGFGEAFF.

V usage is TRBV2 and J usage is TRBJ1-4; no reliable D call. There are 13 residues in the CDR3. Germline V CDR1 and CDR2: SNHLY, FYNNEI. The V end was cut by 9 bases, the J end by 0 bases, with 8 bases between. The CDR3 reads CASSGTTNEKLFF. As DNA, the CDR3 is TGTGCCAGTTCAGGTACAACTAATGAAAAACTGTTTTTT.

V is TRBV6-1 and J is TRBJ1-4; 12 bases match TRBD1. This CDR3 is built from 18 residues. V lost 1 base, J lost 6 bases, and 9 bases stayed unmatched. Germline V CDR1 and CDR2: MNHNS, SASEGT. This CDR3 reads CASSEVGTGGGIYEKLFF. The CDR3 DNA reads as TGTGCCAGCAGTGAAGTGGGGACAGGGGGCGGAATTTATGAAAAACTGTTTTTT.